The clone carrying this TCR beta chain appeared a few times. The source of the sample is a study of shared clonotypes between healthy human individuals. Sequencing used immunoSEQ multiplex PCR; TCRdb keeps in-frame clones, though not all of them. The sample records 980,000 or so clones, around three quarters being singletons. CDR3 length equals 13 residues. Germline values: CDR1 MNHEY, CDR2 SVGAGI. V was shortened by 6 bases and J by 10 bases, with 13 bases between the two germline ends. J is TRBJ1-6 and V is TRBV6-5, with D unclear. The sample was memory CD4+ T cells sorted from blood. Indicated subset: CD45RA-negative fraction. This sequence was found in a man aged 18 to 29 in good health. CDR3 sequence: CASRRVLGSPLHF. CDR3 sequence (DNA): TGTGCCAGCAGGAGGGTACTAGGCTCACCCCTCCACTTT.